This record covers a single T cell receptor (beta chain). The primer mix had 60 Vbeta and 13 Jbeta primers. The method was immunoSEQ multiplex PCR; TCRdb's version includes in-frame clones alone and lacks a portion of them. The repertoire holds approximately 110,000 clones, with more than 60% as singletons. This entry belongs to a study of cytomegalovirus exposure and HLA in healthy donors. The CDR3 extends over 14 amino acids. Trimming shortened V by 5 bases and J by 0 bases, and 5 bases separated the two germline ends. The germline V gene has CDR1 SGHTA and CDR2 FQGNSA. This clonotype was sampled from a young man in good health and CMV-seronegative. The chain carries TRBV7-2 and TRBJ2-6; D not resolved. Sequencing used PBMCs. The CDR3 DNA reads as TGTGCCAGCAGCCCCAACTCTGGGGCCAACGTCCTGACTTTC. Its translation: CASSPNSGANVLTF. The variable domain in full, with the rest retrieved from reference TRBV7-2 and TRBJ2-6, is GAGVSQSPSNKVTEKGKDVELRCDPISGHTALYWYRQSLGQGLEFLIYFQGNSAPDKSGLPSDRFSAERTGGSVSTLTIQRTQQEDSAVYLCASSPNSGANVLTFGAGSRLTVL.